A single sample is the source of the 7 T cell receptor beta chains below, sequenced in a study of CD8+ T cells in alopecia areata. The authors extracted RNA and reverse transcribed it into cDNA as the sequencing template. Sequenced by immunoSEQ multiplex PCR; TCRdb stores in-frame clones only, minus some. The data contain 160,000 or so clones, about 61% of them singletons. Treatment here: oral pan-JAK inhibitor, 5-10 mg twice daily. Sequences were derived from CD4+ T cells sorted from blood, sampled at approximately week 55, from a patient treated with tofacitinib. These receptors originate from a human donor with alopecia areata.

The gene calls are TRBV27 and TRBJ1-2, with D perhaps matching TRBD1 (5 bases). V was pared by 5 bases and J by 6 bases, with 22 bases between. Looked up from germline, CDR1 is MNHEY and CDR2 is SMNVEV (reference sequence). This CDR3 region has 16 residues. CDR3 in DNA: TGTGCCAGCAGTCCCTACCCTCGCAGGGCCATGGATGGCTACACCTTC. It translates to CASSPYPRRAMDGYTF.

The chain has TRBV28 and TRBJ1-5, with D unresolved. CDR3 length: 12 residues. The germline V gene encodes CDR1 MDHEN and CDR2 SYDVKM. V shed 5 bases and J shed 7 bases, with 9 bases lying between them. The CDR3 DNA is TGTGCCAGCAGTGATCCAGTACAGCCCCAGCATTTT. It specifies CASSDPVQPQHF.

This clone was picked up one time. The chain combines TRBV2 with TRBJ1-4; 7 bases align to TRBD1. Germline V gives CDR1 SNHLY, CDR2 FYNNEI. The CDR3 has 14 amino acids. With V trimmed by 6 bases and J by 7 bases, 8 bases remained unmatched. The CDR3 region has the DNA TGTGCCAGCAGACCCGACAGGGCCGGTGAAAAACTGTTTTTT. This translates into CASRPDRAGEKLFF. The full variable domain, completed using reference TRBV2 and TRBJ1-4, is EPEVTQTPSHQVTQMGQEVILRCVPISNHLYFYWYRQILGQKVEFLVSFYNNEISEKSEIFDDQFSVERPDGSNFTLKIRSTKLEDSAMYFCASRPDRAGEKLFFGSGTQLSVL.

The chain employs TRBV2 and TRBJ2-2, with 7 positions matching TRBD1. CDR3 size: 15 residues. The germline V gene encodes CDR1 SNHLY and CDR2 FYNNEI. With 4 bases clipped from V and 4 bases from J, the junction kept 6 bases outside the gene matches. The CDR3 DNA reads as TGTGCCAGCAGTGCAGAGGGGGCGAGCACCGGGGAGCTGTTTTTT. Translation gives CASSAEGASTGELFF.

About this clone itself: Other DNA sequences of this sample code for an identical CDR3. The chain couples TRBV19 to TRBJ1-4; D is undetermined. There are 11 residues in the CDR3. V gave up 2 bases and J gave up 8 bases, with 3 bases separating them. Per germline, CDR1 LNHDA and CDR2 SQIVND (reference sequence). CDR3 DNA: TGTGCCAGTAGTATAAGGGAAAAACTGTTTTTT. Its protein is CASSIREKLFF.

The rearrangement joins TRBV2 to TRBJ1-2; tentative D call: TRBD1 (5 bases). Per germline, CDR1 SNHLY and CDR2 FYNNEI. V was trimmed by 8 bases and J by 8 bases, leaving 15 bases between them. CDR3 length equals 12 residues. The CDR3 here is CASLYQGTGYTF. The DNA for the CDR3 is TGTGCCAGCCTCTACCAGGGCACCGGCTACACCTTC.

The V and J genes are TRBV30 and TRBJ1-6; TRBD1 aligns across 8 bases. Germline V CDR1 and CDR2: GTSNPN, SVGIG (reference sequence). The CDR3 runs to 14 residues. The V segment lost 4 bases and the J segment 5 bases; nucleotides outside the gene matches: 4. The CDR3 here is CAWKMGQDNSPLHF. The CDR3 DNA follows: TGTGCCTGGAAGATGGGACAGGATAATTCACCCCTCCACTTT.